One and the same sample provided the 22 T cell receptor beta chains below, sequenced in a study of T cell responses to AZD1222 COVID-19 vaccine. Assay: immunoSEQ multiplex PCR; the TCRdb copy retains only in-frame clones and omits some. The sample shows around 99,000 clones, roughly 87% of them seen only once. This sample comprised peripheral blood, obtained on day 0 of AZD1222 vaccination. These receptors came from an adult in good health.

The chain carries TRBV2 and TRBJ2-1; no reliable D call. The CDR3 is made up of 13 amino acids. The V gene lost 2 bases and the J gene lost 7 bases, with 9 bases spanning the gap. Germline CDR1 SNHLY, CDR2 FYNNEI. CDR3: CASSESPGNEQFF. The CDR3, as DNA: TGTGCCAGCAGTGAATCTCCCGGAAATGAGCAGTTCTTC. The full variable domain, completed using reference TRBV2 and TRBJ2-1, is EPEVTQTPSHQVTQMGQEVILRCVPISNHLYFYWYRQILGQKVEFLVSFYNNEISEKSEIFDDQFSVERPDGSNFTLKIRSTKLEDSAMYFCASSESPGNEQFFGPGTRLTVL.

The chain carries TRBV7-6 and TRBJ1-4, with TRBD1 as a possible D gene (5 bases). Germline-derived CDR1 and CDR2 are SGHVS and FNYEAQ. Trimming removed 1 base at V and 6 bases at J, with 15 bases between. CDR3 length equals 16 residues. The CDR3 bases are TGTGCCAGCAGCTTAGGGATTCAGGGTGGAGATGAAAAACTGTTTTTT. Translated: CASSLGIQGGDEKLFF.

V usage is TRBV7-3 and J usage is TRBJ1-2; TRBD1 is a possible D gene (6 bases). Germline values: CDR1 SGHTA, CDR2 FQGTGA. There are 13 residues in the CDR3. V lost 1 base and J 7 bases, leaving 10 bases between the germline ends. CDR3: CASSLNGGRGYTF. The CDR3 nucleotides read TGTGCCAGCAGCTTAAACGGGGGCCGTGGCTACACCTTC.

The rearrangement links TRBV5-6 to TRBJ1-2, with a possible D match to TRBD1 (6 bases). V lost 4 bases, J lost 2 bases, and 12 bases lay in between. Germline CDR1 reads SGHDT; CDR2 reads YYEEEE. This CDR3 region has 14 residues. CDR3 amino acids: CASSPWGANYGYTF. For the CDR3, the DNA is TGTGCCAGCAGCCCGTGGGGGGCGAACTATGGCTACACCTTC. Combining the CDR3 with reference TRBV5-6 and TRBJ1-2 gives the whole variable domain DAGVTQSPTHLIKTRGQQVTLRCSPKSGHDTVSWYQQALGQGPQFIFQYYEEEERQRGNFPDRFSGHQFPNYSSELNVNALLLGDSALYLCASSPWGANYGYTFGSGTRLTVV.

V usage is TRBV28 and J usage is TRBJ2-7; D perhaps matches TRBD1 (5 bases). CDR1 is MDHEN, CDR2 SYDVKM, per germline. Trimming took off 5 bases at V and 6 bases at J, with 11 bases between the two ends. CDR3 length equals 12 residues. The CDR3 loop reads CASSKTGREQYF. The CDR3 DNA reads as TGTGCCAGCAGTAAAACAGGTCGCGAGCAGTACTTC. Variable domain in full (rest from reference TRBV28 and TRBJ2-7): DVKVTQSSRYLVKRTGEKVFLECVQDMDHENMFWYRQDPGLGLRLIYFSYDVKMKEKGDIPEGYSVSREKKERFSLILESASTNQTSMYLCASSKTGREQYFGPGTRLTVT.

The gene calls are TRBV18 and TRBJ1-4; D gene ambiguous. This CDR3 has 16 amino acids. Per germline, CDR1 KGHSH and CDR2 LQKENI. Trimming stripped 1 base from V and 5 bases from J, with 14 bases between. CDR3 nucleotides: TGTGCCAGCTCACCACTTGGGCTTGAGAGCAATGAAAAACTGTTTTTT. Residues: CASSPLGLESNEKLFF.

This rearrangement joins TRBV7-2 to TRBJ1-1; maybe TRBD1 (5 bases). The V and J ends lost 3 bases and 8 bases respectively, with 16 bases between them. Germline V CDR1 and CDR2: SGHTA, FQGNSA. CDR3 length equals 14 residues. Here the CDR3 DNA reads TGTGCCAGCAGCTTTCCCGGGGGTTCAGGGGAAGCTTTCTTT. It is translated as CASSFPGGSGEAFF.

CDR3 region: CASLHSGNQETQYF. The DNA of the CDR3 is TGTGCCAGCCTACATAGCGGGAACCAAGAGACCCAGTACTTC. The chain links TRBV6-5 to TRBJ2-5; TRBD2 matches 8 bases. The junction had 5 bases not matched to a gene; V was cut back by 8 bases and J by 0 bases. The CDR3 extends over 14 amino acids. CDR1 is MNHEY and CDR2 is SVGAGI in the germline V gene.

The CDR3 coding sequence is TGCGCCAGCAGTGAACAGGGATGGTACGAGCAGTACTTC. Its protein product is CASSEQGWYEQYF. The V and J genes are TRBV10-2 and TRBJ2-7; TRBD1 is a possible D gene (6 bases). Looked up from germline, CDR1 is WSHSY and CDR2 is SAAADI. The CDR3 sequence is 13 residues long. V shed 3 bases and J shed 4 bases, with 10 bases lying between them.

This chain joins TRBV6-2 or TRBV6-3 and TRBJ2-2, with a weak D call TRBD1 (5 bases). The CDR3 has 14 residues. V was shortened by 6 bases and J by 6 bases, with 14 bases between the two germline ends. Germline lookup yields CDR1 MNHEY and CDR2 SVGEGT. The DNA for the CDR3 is TGTGCCAGCAGCCGCACCCAGGGCGCCGGGGAGCTGTTTTTT. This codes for CASSRTQGAGELFF.

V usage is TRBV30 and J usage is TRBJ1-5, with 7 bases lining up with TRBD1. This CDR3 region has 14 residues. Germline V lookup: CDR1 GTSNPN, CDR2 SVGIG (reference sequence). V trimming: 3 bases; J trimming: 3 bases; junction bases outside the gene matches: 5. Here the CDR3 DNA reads TGTGCCTGGAGCTCAGGACAGGCCAATCAGCCCCAGCATTTT. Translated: CAWSSGQANQPQHF.

CDR3 sequence: CASSIGGAILISEQFF. The CDR3 DNA sequence: TGTGCCAGCAGCATCGGGGGGGCCATTCTGATAAGTGAGCAGTTCTTC. V and J are TRBV7-2 and TRBJ2-1, with 8 positions matching TRBD2. This CDR3 comprises 16 residues. The ends lost 5 bases at V and 9 bases at J; junction bases unmatched: 15. CDR1 and CDR2 from the germline V gene are SGHTA and FQGNSA.

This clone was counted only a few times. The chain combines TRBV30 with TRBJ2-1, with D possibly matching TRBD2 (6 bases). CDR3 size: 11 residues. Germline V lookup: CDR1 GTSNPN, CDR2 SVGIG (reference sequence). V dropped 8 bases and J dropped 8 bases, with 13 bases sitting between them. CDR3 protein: CARRLGDEQFF. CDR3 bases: TGTGCCCGCCGACTAGGTGATGAGCAGTTCTTC.

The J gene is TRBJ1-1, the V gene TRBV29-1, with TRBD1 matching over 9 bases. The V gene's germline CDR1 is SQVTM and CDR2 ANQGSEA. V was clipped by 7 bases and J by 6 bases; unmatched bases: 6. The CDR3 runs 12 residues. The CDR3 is CSGWTGASEAFF. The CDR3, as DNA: TGCAGCGGGTGGACAGGGGCTTCTGAAGCTTTCTTT.

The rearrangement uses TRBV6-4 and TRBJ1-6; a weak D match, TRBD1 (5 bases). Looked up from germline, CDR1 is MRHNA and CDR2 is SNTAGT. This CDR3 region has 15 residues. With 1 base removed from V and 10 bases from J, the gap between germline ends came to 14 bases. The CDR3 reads CASSDFIGGGSPLHF. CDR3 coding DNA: TGTGCCAGCAGTGACTTCATCGGGGGTGGCTCACCCCTCCACTTT.

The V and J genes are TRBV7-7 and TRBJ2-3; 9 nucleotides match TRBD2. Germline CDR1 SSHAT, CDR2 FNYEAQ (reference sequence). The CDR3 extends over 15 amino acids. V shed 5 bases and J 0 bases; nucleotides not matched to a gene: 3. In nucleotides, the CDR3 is TGTGCCAGCAGCCCAGGACTAGCGAGCACAGATACGCAGTATTTT. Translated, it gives CASSPGLASTDTQYF.

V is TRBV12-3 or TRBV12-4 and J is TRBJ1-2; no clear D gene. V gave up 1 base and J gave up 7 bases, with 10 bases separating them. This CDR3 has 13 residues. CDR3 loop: CASSLVSGRGYTF. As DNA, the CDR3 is TGTGCCAGCAGTTTAGTGTCGGGTCGTGGCTACACCTTC.

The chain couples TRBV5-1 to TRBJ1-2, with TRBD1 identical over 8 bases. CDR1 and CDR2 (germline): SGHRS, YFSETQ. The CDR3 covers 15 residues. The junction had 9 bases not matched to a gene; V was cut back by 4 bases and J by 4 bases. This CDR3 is CASSPMQGAGYGYTF. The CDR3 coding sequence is TGCGCCAGCAGCCCTATGCAGGGGGCTGGCTATGGCTACACCTTC.

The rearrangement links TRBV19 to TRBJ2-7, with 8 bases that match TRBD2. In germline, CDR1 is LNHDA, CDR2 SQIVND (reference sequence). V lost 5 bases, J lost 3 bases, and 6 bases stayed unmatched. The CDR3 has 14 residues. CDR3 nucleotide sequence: TGTGCCAGTAGTGCCTCAAGCGGGGGCTACGAGCAGTACTTC. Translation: CASSASSGGYEQYF.

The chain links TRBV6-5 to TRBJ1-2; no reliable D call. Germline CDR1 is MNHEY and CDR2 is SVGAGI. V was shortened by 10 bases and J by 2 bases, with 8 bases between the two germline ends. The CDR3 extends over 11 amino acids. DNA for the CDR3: TGTGCCACCCGAGAGAACTATGGCTACACCTTC. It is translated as CATRENYGYTF.

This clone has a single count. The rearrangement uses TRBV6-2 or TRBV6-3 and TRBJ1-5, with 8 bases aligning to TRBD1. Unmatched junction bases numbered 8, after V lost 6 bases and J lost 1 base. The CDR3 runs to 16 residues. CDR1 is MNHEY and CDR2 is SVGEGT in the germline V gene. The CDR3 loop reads CASSPDRALSNQPQHF. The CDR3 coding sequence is TGTGCCAGCAGCCCGGACAGGGCGTTGAGCAATCAGCCCCAGCATTTT.

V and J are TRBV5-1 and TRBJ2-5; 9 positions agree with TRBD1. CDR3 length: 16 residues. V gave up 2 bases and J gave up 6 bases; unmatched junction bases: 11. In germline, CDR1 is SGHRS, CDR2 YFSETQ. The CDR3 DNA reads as TGCGCCAGCAGCTTACGGTTCGACAGGGGGATTAAGACCCAGTACTTC. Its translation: CASSLRFDRGIKTQYF.